Listed below are T cell receptor beta chains from one sample, sequenced in a study of metastatic and nonmetastatic thyroid tumors. Through MiXCR, TCRdb re-clonotyped the PCR reads. The sample contains more than 20,000 clones, about 24% of which appear only once. Sequenced input: tumor tissue. All receptors come from a female donor with papillary thyroid cancer or a benign thyroid nodule (not recorded which). Some clones in this sample may be carry-over from other donors' samples. Both conserved end residues are part of each CDR3. The D gene is left open where the match is weak. Rows give clone size only sometimes, using once, few, many, or a class for an expanded clone.

clone size	V gene	J gene	D gene	CDR3 protein	CDR3 DNA
few	TRBV27	TRBJ2-7	NA	CASSLKGFPSYEQYF	TGTGCCAGCAGTTTGAAGGGGTTCCCTTCCTACGAGCAGTACTTC
medium-sized	TRBV28	TRBJ2-7	TRBD2	CASSLAASSYEQYF	TGTGCCAGCAGTCTAGCGGCCAGCTCCTACGAGCAGTACTTC
NA	TRBV28	TRBJ2-6	NA	CASSPKGVGANVMTF	TGTGCAAGCAGCCCCAAAGGGGTAGGGGCCAACGTCATGACTTTC
many	TRBV18	TRBJ1-4	NA	CASSLDSNEKLFF	TGTGCCAGCTCGCTGGACAGTAATGAAAAACTGTTTTTT
few	TRBV7-9	TRBJ2-7	TRBD2	CASSYIGVGGTEQYF	TGTGCCAGCAGCTATATCGGTGTGGGGGGGACCGAGCAGTACTTC
NA	TRBV9	TRBJ1-1	NA	CASSVSGTSEAFF	TGTGCCAGCAGCGTCTCTGGGACATCTGAAGCTTTCTTT
NA	TRBV10-3	TRBJ2-1	NA	CAISPGTNHEQFF	TGTGCCATCAGCCCCGGGACGAACCATGAGCAGTTCTTC
many	TRBV7-9	TRBJ2-1	TRBD2	CASSFSGNSNEQFF	TGTGCCAGCAGCTTTAGCGGGAATAGCAATGAGCAGTTCTTC
medium-sized	TRBV12-3/TRBV12-4	TRBJ2-1	NA	CASTGSFEQFF	TGTGCCAGCACGGGATCATTCGAGCAGTTCTTC
NA	TRBV7-8	TRBJ2-3	NA	CASSADQLCTDTQYF	TGTGCCAGCAGCGCGGATCAGCTGTGCACAGATACGCAGTATTTT
NA	TRBV28	TRBJ2-3	TRBD2	CASRYPRAGGRRTDTQYF	TGTGCCAGCAGATACCCTCGGGCGGGAGGCCGCCGCACAGATACGCAGTATTTT
NA	TRBV20-1	TRBJ1-1	NA	CSARDPDQGNTEAFF	TGCAGTGCTAGAGACCCCGATCAGGGAAACACTGAAGCTTTCTTT
NA	TRBV7-8	TRBJ2-1	NA	CASTVLLCGPERREQFF	TGTGCCAGCACCGTTCTACTGTGCGGCCCGGAAAGGCGTGAGCAGTTCTTC
NA	TRBV7-2	TRBJ2-7	TRBD1	CASSWVQGAAYEQYF	TGTGCCAGCAGCTGGGTACAGGGGGCCGCCTACGAGCAGTACTTC
many	TRBV4-1	TRBJ1-4	TRBD1	CASSQTGTGREKLFF	TGCGCCAGCAGCCAAACCGGGACAGGGAGAGAAAAACTGTTTTTT
medium-sized	TRBV20-1	TRBJ2-7	TRBD1	CSAGQGLWEQYF	TGCAGTGCCGGACAGGGCCTCTGGGAGCAGTACTTC
many	TRBV2	TRBJ2-2	NA	CASSILVSNTGELFF	TGTGCCAGCAGCATTCTGGTTTCGAACACCGGGGAGCTGTTTTTT
many	TRBV19	TRBJ1-2	TRBD1	CASSITNPGQGNGYTF	TGTGCCAGTAGTATAACCAACCCGGGACAGGGAAATGGCTACACCTTC
many	TRBV7-3	TRBJ2-1	NA	CASSLDRMNEQFF	TGTGCCAGCAGCTTAGACCGGATGAATGAGCAGTTCTTC
NA	TRBV7-2	TRBJ2-1	NA	CASSLGMGNEQFF	TGTGCCAGCAGCTTAGGGATGGGTAATGAGCAGTTCTTC
NA	TRBV18	TRBJ2-1	NA	CASSPQENNGQFF	TGTGCCAGCTCACCTCAAGAGAACAATGGGCAGTTCTTC
NA	TRBV11-1	TRBJ2-1	NA	CAGSLARNRYNEQFF	TGTGCCGGCAGCTTAGCGAGGAACAGGTACAATGAGCAGTTCTTC
medium-sized	TRBV6-2/TRBV6-3	TRBJ2-2	NA	CASSEGGSNTGELFF	TGTGCCAGCTCGGAGGGAGGTTCGAACACCGGGGAGCTGTTTTTT
NA	TRBV2	TRBJ2-3	TRBD2	CAFGTSGTDTQYF	TGTGCCTTTGGGACTAGCGGAACAGATACGCAGTATTTT
NA	TRBV7-8	TRBJ2-3	TRBD2	CASSNRTSGTDTQYF	TGTGCCAGCAGCAACCGGACTAGCGGCACAGATACGCAGTATTTT
few	TRBV19	TRBJ1-5	TRBD1	CASSRDRGKHQHF	TGTGCCAGTAGTAGGGACAGGGGGAAGCACCAGCATTTT
many	TRBV6-1	TRBJ2-6	TRBD1	CASFGQASGANVLTF	TGTGCCAGCTTTGGACAGGCCTCTGGGGCCAACGTCCTGACTTTC
many	TRBV5-5	TRBJ2-4	NA	CASSLDRRQGIKHWDF	TGTGCCAGCAGCTTGGATCGGCGGCAGGGGATAAAACATTGGGACTTC
NA	TRBV18	TRBJ2-5	TRBD2	CANSPGSSGVQETQYF	TGCGCCAACTCACCGGGGTCTAGCGGAGTACAAGAGACCCAGTACTTC
NA	TRBV20-1	TRBJ2-2	TRBD1	CSAAPGGVFTGELFF	TGCAGTGCAGCGCCAGGGGGCGTTTTCACCGGGGAGCTGTTTTTT
NA	TRBV20-1	TRBJ2-1	TRBD2	CSASLAGVYNEQFF	TGCAGTGCTAGTCTGGCGGGAGTATACAATGAGCAGTTCTTC
many	TRBV28	TRBJ2-1	NA	CASSKGIGYEQFF	TGTGCCAGCAGTAAAGGAATAGGTTATGAGCAGTTCTTC
few	TRBV10-2	TRBJ2-1	NA	CASSVHSWRASDNEQFF	TGCGCCAGCAGTGTCCATAGCTGGAGGGCCAGCGACAATGAGCAGTTCTTC